Following are 7 T cell receptor beta chains from one sample sequenced in a study of OX40 agonist ivuxolimab in advanced cancers. Library preparation was by the immunoSEQ multiplex PCR assay. TCRdb mirrors the immuneACCESS table, restricted to in-frame sequences. Some clones are absent from its copies; in checked studies, under half trace to an unresolved V gene, and the reason for the others is unknown. The sample includes more than 60,000 clones, with 70% to 90% observed a single time. The ten largest clones represent under 4.5% of the sample. Sequencing used CD4+ or CD8+ T cells sorted from blood, obtained in a trial of the OX40 agonist ivuxolimab. The source is an adult with an advanced solid tumor such as melanoma, head and neck, liver or kidney cancer.

V gene TRBV4-1 combines with J gene TRBJ2-2, with 10 bases lining up with TRBD1. The CDR3 loop spans 18 amino acids. V lost 5 bases, J lost 6 bases, and 15 bases stayed unmatched. The germline V gene has CDR1 MGHRA and CDR2 YSYEKL. The DNA for the CDR3 is TGCGCCAGCAGCTTCCGGACAGGGGGTGGGTGGTCCGCCGGGGAGCTGTTTTTT. It yields the protein CASSFRTGGGWSAGELFF.

J is TRBJ2-6 and V is TRBV27; D not resolved. This CDR3 spans 15 amino acids. V was clipped by 2 bases and J by 1 base, with 6 bases between them. The V gene's germline CDR1 is MNHEY and CDR2 SMNVEV (reference sequence). The CDR3 region is CASSLLGSGANVLTF. CDR3 in DNA: TGTGCCAGCAGTTTACTTGGGTCTGGGGCCAACGTCCTGACTTTC.

The chain recombines TRBV6-5 with TRBJ2-1; D uncertain. Trimming removed 0 bases from V and 1 base from J, with 4 bases in between. CDR1 and CDR2 (germline): MNHEY, SVGAGI. The CDR3 spans 14 residues. The CDR3 spells CASSYSRSYNEQFF. The CDR3 DNA follows: TGTGCCAGCAGTTACTCTCGTTCCTACAATGAGCAGTTCTTC.

In its sample, this clone was seen a few times. This chain connects TRBV4-2 to TRBJ2-1, with D perhaps given as TRBD1 or TRBD2 (5 bases each). V shed 4 bases and J shed 5 bases, with 15 bases lying between them. CDR3 size: 15 residues. Germline assignment: CDR1 LGHNA and CDR2 YNFKEQ. This chain's CDR3 is CASSPGTRRDNEQFF. The CDR3 region has the DNA TGTGCCAGCAGCCCCGGGACCCGGCGAGACAATGAGCAGTTCTTC.

This rearrangement joins TRBV28 to TRBJ1-1; 11 positions match TRBD1. The V and J ends lost 8 bases and 5 bases, in that order; junction bases with no gene match: 4. This CDR3 comprises 13 residues. CDR1 is MDHEN and CDR2 is SYDVKM in the germline V gene. CDR3 coding DNA: TGTGCCAGCGGACAGGGGGCATGGACTGAAGCTTTCTTT. It is translated as CASGQGAWTEAFF.

The CDR3 reads CASSQVPPGYNEQFF. CDR3 bases: TGCGCCAGCAGCCAAGTACCCCCGGGTTACAATGAGCAGTTCTTC. This sequence joins TRBV4-3 and TRBJ2-1; D gene ambiguous. V was trimmed by 1 base and J by 4 bases, leaving 11 bases between them. This CDR3 contains 15 residues. Germline CDR1 is LGHNA and CDR2 is YSLEER.

This clone was counted a single time. Other DNA sequences in this specimen translate into the identical CDR3. The V call is TRBV5-1, the J call TRBJ2-2; tentatively, D is TRBD1 or TRBD2 (5 bases each). The V gene's germline CDR1 is SGHRS and CDR2 YFSETQ. This CDR3 contains 15 residues. With 4 bases removed from V and 0 bases from J, the gap between germline ends came to 10 bases. CDR3 nucleotides: TGCGCCAGCAGCAAAGGGACCACGAACACCGGGGAGCTGTTTTTT. Amino acid sequence: CASSKGTTNTGELFF.